This T cell receptor beta chain was obtained from a study of chemoradiotherapy in HPV16-positive cancers. The method was immunoSEQ multiplex PCR; TCRdb's version includes in-frame clones alone and lacks a portion of them. The sample lists about 29,000 clones, about 90% seen once, with approximately 22% in the top ten. With 1 base removed from V and 3 bases from J, the gap between germline ends came to 10 bases. Germline lookup yields CDR1 MGHDK and CDR2 SYGVNS. The CDR3 totals 14 residues. A note on this clone: Its matching antigen is unknown.

Findings and caveats of the study: HPV-responsive T-cell expansion during chemoradiotherapy was linked to improved recurrence-free survival in HPV16-positive patients.

The chain employs TRBV25-1 and TRBJ2-7; D gene uncertain. The material was blood, obtained from a patient who underwent chemoradiotherapy. The clonotype comes from a human donor with HPV-associated anogenital cancer. The CDR3 reads CASSESGPGYEQYF. CDR3 nucleotides: TGTGCCAGCAGTGAATCAGGACCGGGCTACGAGCAGTACTTC.